Each of the 26 T cell receptor beta chains below was sequenced from the same sample in a study of cytomegalovirus exposure and HLA in healthy donors. The PCR made use of 60 Vbeta and 13 Jbeta primers. TCRdb's copy holds only in-frame clones and misses some; the assay was immunoSEQ multiplex PCR. The sample lists roughly 68,000 clones; 60% to 75% were seen once. The sample comprised PBMCs. These receptors came from a middle-aged man in good health and CMV-seropositive.

V usage is TRBV15 and J usage is TRBJ2-7; maybe TRBD1 (5 bases). This CDR3 region has 13 residues. The ends were cut back, 0 bases at V and 5 bases at J, with 8 bases in the middle. Per germline, CDR1 LNHNV and CDR2 YYDKDF (reference sequence). The DNA of the CDR3 is TGTGCCACCAGCAGAGATCCAGGGAACGAGCAGTACTTC. Amino acids: CATSRDPGNEQYF. Complete variable domain (other parts from reference TRBV15 and TRBJ2-7): DAMVIQNPRYQVTQFGKPVTLSCSQTLNHNVMYWYQQKSSQAPKLLFHYYDKDFNNEADTPDNFQSRRPNTSFCFLDIRSPGLGDTAMYLCATSRDPGNEQYFGPGTRLTVT.

The count of this clone is one. The V gene is TRBV2, the J gene TRBJ2-7; 9 bases agree with TRBD2. Per the germline V gene, CDR1 is SNHLY and CDR2 is FYNNEI. This CDR3 contains 15 residues. With 4 bases clipped from V and 1 base from J, the junction kept 5 bases outside the gene matches. Here the CDR3 DNA reads TGTGCCAGCAGTGTGTTGCGGGGGGGATCCTACGAGCAGTACTTC. Translation gives CASSVLRGGSYEQYF.

This clone was seen a handful of times. CDR3 in amino acids: CASRSGINNEKLFF. The CDR3 region has the DNA TGTGCCAGCAGGTCCGGGATCAACAATGAAAAACTGTTTTTT. V gene TRBV6-5 combines with J gene TRBJ1-4; D is uncertain. The CDR3 is 14 residues long. Trimming removed 6 bases at V and 5 bases at J, with 13 bases between. CDR1 MNHEY and CDR2 SVGAGI come from the germline V gene.

Notes on this clone: This sample includes further DNA sequences coding for the same CDR3. The J gene is TRBJ2-7, the V gene TRBV11-3, with no clear D. Between the trimmed V and J ends, which lost 9 bases and 4 bases, there was a span of 22 bases. Germline assignment: CDR1 SGHNT and CDR2 YENEEA. The CDR3 runs to 15 residues. In DNA, the CDR3 is TGTGCCAGTAGCCAGAAGCACAAGGCGGCATACGAGCAGTACTTC. This gives the protein CASSQKHKAAYEQYF.

The chain has TRBV9 and TRBJ2-2; 10 nucleotides line up with TRBD1. The germline V gene encodes CDR1 SGDLS and CDR2 YYNGEE. Trimming at V came to 4 bases and at J to 4 bases, leaving 10 bases not matched to a gene. The CDR3 runs to 17 residues. This chain's CDR3 is CASSLRGGTGATGELFF. The CDR3 DNA sequence: TGTGCCAGCAGCCTCCGGGGCGGGACAGGGGCCACCGGGGAGCTGTTTTTT. Combining the CDR3 with reference TRBV9 and TRBJ2-2 gives the whole variable domain DSGVTQTPKHLITATGQRVTLRCSPRSGDLSVYWYQQSLDQGLQFLIQYYNGEERAKGNILERFSAQQFPDLHSELNLSSLELGDSALYFCASSLRGGTGATGELFFGEGSRLTVL.

The chain is built from TRBV2 and TRBJ2-7; a weak D match, TRBD2 (6 bases). Between the trimmed V and J ends, which lost 1 base and 1 base, there was a span of 8 bases. Germline V gene data show CDR1 as SNHLY and CDR2 as FYNNEI. CDR3 size: 14 residues. The CDR3 loop is CASSEGGASYEQYF. The CDR3 DNA follows: TGTGCCAGCAGTGAAGGCGGGGCTTCCTACGAGCAGTACTTC.

The chain employs TRBV11-3 and TRBJ1-2; maybe TRBD1 (6 bases). V gave up 4 bases and J gave up 6 bases, with 12 bases separating them. The CDR3 length is 13 residues. Per the germline V gene, CDR1 is SGHNT and CDR2 is YENEEA. In DNA form, the CDR3 reads TGTGCCAGCAGCTGGGCAGGGGTAGATGGCTACACCTTC. It encodes CASSWAGVDGYTF.

The V gene is TRBV6-5, the J gene TRBJ2-1, with 10 bases lining up with TRBD2. Germline V gene sequence: CDR1 MNHEY, CDR2 SVGAGI. V shed 7 bases, J shed 2 bases, and the junction held 5 bases outside the gene matches. This CDR3 has 15 amino acids. The CDR3 protein is CASNQRGGPYNEQFF. CDR3 bases: TGTGCCAGCAACCAGCGGGGGGGCCCCTACAATGAGCAGTTCTTC.

Details on this clone: The CDR3 ends on some other residue instead of the conserved phenylalanine or tryptophan, so this is likely a read error. The rearrangement links TRBV2 to TRBJ2-3; D remains ambiguous. This CDR3 contains 11 residues. Trimming took off 7 bases at V and 2 bases at J, with 4 bases between the two ends. Germline values: CDR1 SNHLY, CDR2 FYNNEI. CDR3 DNA: TGTGCCAGCACATACACAGATACGCAGTATGTT. Translation gives CASTYTDTQYV.

This clone occurred a few times. A read error is likely here: a far larger clone is one base away. The V and J genes are TRBV5-4 and TRBJ1-4; D call uncertain. V lost 0 bases and J 9 bases, leaving 18 bases between the germline ends. The CDR3 runs 16 residues. The germline CDR1 and CDR2 sequences are SGHNT and YYREEE (reference sequence). The CDR3 coding sequence is TGTGCCAGCAGCTTGGAGGCCCAAACAGATCTGCAAAAACTGTTTTTT. It yields the protein CASSLEAQTDLQKLFF.

The chain carries TRBV11-2 and TRBJ2-5, with D maybe TRBD2 (5 bases). Germline V gene data show CDR1 as SGHAT and CDR2 as FQNNGV. The CDR3 covers 14 residues. The ends were cut back, 5 bases at V and 4 bases at J, with 14 bases in the middle. DNA for the CDR3: TGTGCCAGCAGCCCAGCAAGAGGGCGAGAGACCCAGTACTTC. Translated, it gives CASSPARGRETQYF.

This clone was seen more than once but under ten times. The J gene is TRBJ1-5, the V gene TRBV19, with 7 bases that match TRBD1. The CDR3 has 14 residues. Germline lookup yields CDR1 LNHDA and CDR2 SQIVND (reference sequence). After removal of 4 bases from V and 7 bases from J, the junction contained 7 bases not matched to a gene. The CDR3 DNA follows: TGTGCCAGTAGTACTGACAGGGTCCGCCAGCCCCAGCATTTT. Its protein product is CASSTDRVRQPQHF. The entire variable domain, with the rest obtained from reference TRBV19 and TRBJ1-5, is as follows: DGGITQSPKYLFRKEGQNVTLSCEQNLNHDAMYWYRQDPGQGLRLIYYSQIVNDFQKGDIAEGYSVSREKKESFPLTVTSAQKNPTAFYLCASSTDRVRQPQHFGDGTRLSIL.

The V and J genes are TRBV5-1 and TRBJ2-3; TRBD2 aligns across 8 bases. CDR1 and CDR2 from the germline V gene are SGHRS and YFSETQ. Losses at the gene ends were 2 bases for V and 4 bases for J; bases not matched to a gene: 6. This CDR3 is 15 amino acids long. The CDR3 DNA follows: TGCGCCAGCAGCTTCCGGGGGGGCCCAGCAGATACGCAGTATTTT. This gives the protein CASSFRGGPADTQYF. Combining the CDR3 with reference TRBV5-1 and TRBJ2-3 gives the whole variable domain KAGVTQTPRYLIKTRGQQVTLSCSPISGHRSVSWYQQTPGQGLQFLFEYFSETQRNKGNFPGRFSGRQFSNSRSEMNVSTLELGDSALYLCASSFRGGPADTQYFGPGTRLTVL.

CDR3 protein: CASSFWTGSNQPQHF. The CDR3 DNA reads TGCGCCAGCAGCTTTTGGACAGGTAGCAATCAGCCCCAGCATTTT. V and J are TRBV5-1 and TRBJ1-5; 7 bases line up with TRBD1. V lost 2 bases and J lost 0; bases outside the gene matches: 2. Germline V gene lookup returns CDR1 SGHRS and CDR2 YFSETQ. This CDR3 comprises 15 residues.

The rearrangement uses TRBV10-1 and TRBJ1-5; tentatively, D is TRBD1 (5 bases). There are 13 residues in the CDR3. Germline values: CDR1 WNHNN, CDR2 SYGVQD (reference sequence). The ends were cut back, 8 bases at V and 2 bases at J, with 10 bases in the middle. The CDR3 sequence is CASGGVGNQPQHF. CDR3 DNA sequence: TGCGCCAGCGGGGGGGTAGGCAATCAGCCCCAGCATTTT.

J is TRBJ2-7 and V is TRBV28; the match to TRBD1 covers 8 bases. The CDR3 length is 13 residues. V shed 7 bases, J shed 4 bases, and the junction held 6 bases outside the gene matches. CDR1 is MDHEN, CDR2 SYDVKM, per germline. CDR3 sequence (DNA): TGTGCCAGCACAGCAACAGGGGGGTACGAGCAGTACTTC. It is translated as CASTATGGYEQYF. The full variable domain, rest sourced from reference TRBV28 and TRBJ2-7, is DVKVTQSSRYLVKRTGEKVFLECVQDMDHENMFWYRQDPGLGLRLIYFSYDVKMKEKGDIPEGYSVSREKKERFSLILESASTNQTSMYLCASTATGGYEQYFGPGTRLTVT.

The gene calls are TRBV10-3 and TRBJ1-2, with a possible D match to TRBD1 (6 bases). The V end lost 6 bases, the J end lost 6 bases, and 14 bases lay between the germline ends. The length of the CDR3 is 13 residues. Germline values: CDR1 ENHRY, CDR2 SYGVKD. For the CDR3, the DNA is TGTGCCATCAGGGGGGGGCGCTTCGATGGCTACACCTTC. Protein product: CAIRGGRFDGYTF.

The rearrangement links TRBV29-1 to TRBJ2-7, with D tentatively TRBD1 (6 bases). V was cut by 4 bases and J by 3 bases, with 16 bases left in between. Germline V gene sequence: CDR1 SQVTM, CDR2 ANQGSEA. CDR3 length: 14 residues. In DNA, the CDR3 is TGCAGCGTTGTGGTGGACAGAATCAACTACGAGCAGTACTTC. Protein sequence: CSVVVDRINYEQYF.

The rearrangement joins TRBV2 to TRBJ2-7; D might be TRBD1 (5 bases). This CDR3 has 15 amino acids. Germline V gene sequence: CDR1 SNHLY, CDR2 FYNNEI. Trimming left V 7 bases short and J 4 bases short, with 20 bases between. In nucleotides, the CDR3 is TGTGCCAGCAAGTCGAACAGGCAAGTCGGGTACGAGCAGTACTTC. Amino acid sequence: CASKSNRQVGYEQYF.

The chain joins TRBV9 to TRBJ2-5; D gene unclear. V lost 0 bases and J lost 5, with 11 bases in between. Germline V gene data show CDR1 as SGDLS and CDR2 as YYNGEE. The CDR3 consists of 14 residues. CDR3 sequence: CASSVGFSTETQYF. CDR3 nucleotides: TGTGCCAGCAGCGTAGGGTTTTCTACGGAGACCCAGTACTTC.

Only one count was recorded for this clone. This chain connects TRBV28 to TRBJ1-4; TRBD1 might be the D (6 bases). Deletions cut 3 bases from V and 4 bases from J, with 9 bases between. The CDR3 is made up of 14 amino acids. The V gene's germline CDR1 is MDHEN and CDR2 SYDVKM. The CDR3 bases are TGTGCCAGCAGTTTGGGGGCGGTTAATGAAAAACTGTTTTTT. It is translated as CASSLGAVNEKLFF.

The chain has TRBV5-6 and TRBJ2-7; a weak D match, TRBD1 (6 bases). The germline V gene has CDR1 SGHDT and CDR2 YYEEEE. V was cut by 4 bases and J by 3 bases, with 8 bases left in between. CDR3 length: 12 amino acids. The CDR3 sequence: CASSPQGYEQYF. The CDR3 nucleotides are TGTGCCAGCAGCCCACAGGGCTACGAGCAGTACTTC.

The rearrangement uses TRBV30 and TRBJ1-2; D is perhaps TRBD1 (6 bases). CDR3 length equals 13 residues. V was trimmed by 2 bases and J by 4 bases, leaving 11 bases between them. Germline CDR1 reads GTSNPN; CDR2 reads SVGIG (reference sequence). The CDR3 bases are TGTGCCTGGAGTTCCGGGACACCCTATGGCTACACCTTC. This gives the protein CAWSSGTPYGYTF.

The rearrangement joins TRBV7-2 to TRBJ2-3, with TRBD2 matching over 10 bases. J was trimmed by 1 base and V by 1 base; bases with no gene match: 8. The V gene's germline CDR1 is SGHTA and CDR2 FQGNSA. The CDR3 sequence is 18 residues long. CDR3 nucleotide sequence: TGTGCCAGCAGCTTAGAGAGCGGGGGGGCCGGGGGCACAGATACGCAGTATTTT. Encoded protein: CASSLESGGAGGTDTQYF. Together with reference TRBV7-2 and TRBJ2-3, the CDR3 gives the full variable domain: GAGVSQSPSNKVTEKGKDVELRCDPISGHTALYWYRQSLGQGLEFLIYFQGNSAPDKSGLPSDRFSAERTGGSVSTLTIQRTQQEDSAVYLCASSLESGGAGGTDTQYFGPGTRLTVL.

The rearrangement uses TRBV4-2 and TRBJ2-7; 8 bases fit TRBD1. V was pared by 5 bases and J by 6 bases, with 12 bases of the junction left unmatched. There are 15 residues in the CDR3. Looked up from germline, CDR1 is LGHNA and CDR2 is YNFKEQ. CDR3 in DNA: TGTGCCAGCAGCTCTGAGGACAGGGCGGCTAGCGAGCAGTACTTC. This encodes CASSSEDRAASEQYF.

The CDR3 protein is CASSLGQGNYGYTF. The CDR3 coding sequence is TGTGCCAGCAGCTTAGGACAGGGTAACTATGGCTACACCTTC. This chain uses TRBV7-9 with TRBJ1-2; 7 bases fit TRBD1. Trimming at V came to 1 base and at J to 1 base, leaving 0 bases not matched to a gene. The CDR3 totals 14 residues. Germline V gene lookup returns CDR1 SEHNR and CDR2 FQNEAQ (reference sequence).